This is a list of T cell receptor beta chains from one sample in a study of CD8+CD57+ T cells in acquired aplastic anemia. MiXCR, run by TCRdb on the reads, gives a single entry per CDR3 protein. The table includes about 180,000 distinct CDR3 sequences, about 50% detected once. Sequencing was done on a sample of sorted CD4+, CD8+, or CD8+CD57+ T cells (not recorded which) from PBMCs. The receptors here all came from a human donor with aplastic anemia. Each CDR3 is given with its conserved first and last residue. The D gene is left open where the match is weak. Not all rows give a size; the values are once, few, many and, for expanded clones, a class.

CDR3aa	CDR3nt	v_gene	j_gene	d_gene	abundance
CASSARGESYEQYF	TGTGCCAGCAGTGCAAGGGGGGAATCTTACGAGCAGTACTTC	TRBV6-1	TRBJ2-7	NA	many
CASSLAAGQPQHF	TGTGCCAGCAGCTTAGCGGCCGGTCAGCCCCAGCATTTT	TRBV7-2	TRBJ1-5	NA	few
CASSQWTGGLAEAFF	TGTGCCAGCAGCCAATGGACAGGGGGCTTGGCTGAAGCTTTCTTT	TRBV14	TRBJ1-1	TRBD1	many
CARSQGNENTIYF	TGTGCCAGATCCCAGGGGAACGAAAACACCATATATTTT	TRBV2	TRBJ1-3	NA	NA
CASSQGAGAGTQETQYF	TGTGCCAGCAGCCAAGGAGCGGGGGCAGGGACCCAAGAGACCCAGTACTTC	TRBV4-2	TRBJ2-5	TRBD2	NA
CATSDGQRYNEQFF	TGTGCCACCAGTGATGGGCAAAGATACAATGAGCAGTTCTTC	TRBV24-1	TRBJ2-1	NA	NA
CASSPEVASYEQYF	TGTGCCAGCAGCCCTGAGGTAGCGAGCTACGAGCAGTACTTC	TRBV5-4	TRBJ2-7	NA	NA
CASSLAVRGLAHYGYTF	TGTGCCAGCAGCTTGGCCGTCAGGGGTTTGGCTCACTATGGCTACACCTTC	TRBV5-6	TRBJ1-2	NA	many
CASKYIRGARGELFF	TGTGCCAGCAAATACATTAGGGGGGCGCGAGGGGAGCTGTTTTTT	TRBV2	TRBJ2-2	NA	NA
CSVGPDRWDYGYTF	TGCAGCGTCGGCCCCGACAGGTGGGACTATGGCTACACCTTC	TRBV29-1	TRBJ1-2	NA	NA
CSAQQGTRNQPQHF	TGCAGTGCGCAACAGGGGACCCGCAATCAGCCCCAGCATTTT	TRBV20-1	TRBJ1-5	TRBD1	many
CASSLGQFRGEKLFF	TGCGCCAGCAGCTTGGGGCAGTTTCGAGGTGAAAAACTGTTTTTT	TRBV5-1	TRBJ1-4	NA	many
CASSGLAGVETQYF	TGTGCCAGCAGCGGACTAGCGGGAGTGGAGACCCAGTACTTC	TRBV2	TRBJ2-5	TRBD2	NA
CASSLELLNTGELFF	TGTGCCAGCAGCTTGGAATTACTGAACACCGGGGAGCTGTTTTTT	TRBV5-4	TRBJ2-2	NA	many
CASSQGGGAAVQPQHF	TGCGCCAGCAGCCAAGGAGGGGGCGCGGCTGTTCAGCCCCAGCATTTT	TRBV4-1	TRBJ1-5	TRBD1	few
CASSLATGGGELFF	TGCGCCAGCAGCTTGGCCACCGGTGGCGGGGAGCTGTTTTTT	TRBV5-1	TRBJ2-2	NA	many
CAMTGENGNTIYF	TGTGCCATGACAGGGGAGAATGGAAACACCATATATTTT	TRBV10-3	TRBJ1-3	TRBD1	NA
CASSLQGAGETQYF	TGTGCCAGCAGCTTACAGGGGGCCGGAGAGACCCAGTACTTC	TRBV5-5	TRBJ2-5	TRBD1	many
CASSGQLSGRHQPQHF	TGTGCCAGCTCGGGGCAGCTATCCGGCCGGCATCAGCCCCAGCATTTT	TRBV2	TRBJ1-5	NA	many
CATSRADATNYGYTF	TGTGCCACCAGCAGAGCGGACGCCACTAACTATGGCTACACCTTC	TRBV15	TRBJ1-2	NA	NA
CASSLSPLTALNTEAFF	TGTGCCAGCAGCTTGTCCCCGTTGACAGCTCTGAACACTGAAGCTTTCTTT	TRBV11-1	TRBJ1-1	NA	NA
CASSMDRQDSNQPQHF	TGCGCCAGCAGCATGGACAGGCAGGATAGCAATCAGCCCCAGCATTTT	TRBV5-1	TRBJ1-5	TRBD1	NA
CASSLAGAYNEQFF	TGTGCCAGCAGCTTAGCGGGGGCCTACAATGAGCAGTTCTTC	TRBV7-2	TRBJ2-1	NA	NA
CASSLPGLAGAQNRGELFF	TGCGCCAGCAGCTTGCCCGGACTAGCGGGGGCACAGAACAGAGGGGAGCTGTTTTTT	TRBV5-1	TRBJ2-2	TRBD2	NA
CASSFFAQGGYTF	TGTGCCAGCAGTTTTTTTGCACAGGGCGGTTACACCTTC	TRBV12-3/TRBV12-4	TRBJ1-2	NA	many
CASSIEGGYQPQHF	TGTGCCAGTAGTATAGAGGGCGGGTATCAGCCCCAGCATTTT	TRBV19	TRBJ1-5	NA	NA
CASRSTYTDTQYF	TGTGCCAGCAGGAGCACCTACACAGATACGCAGTATTTT	TRBV7-8	TRBJ2-3	NA	NA
CASSSVGNTEAFF	TGTGCCAGCAGCTCGGTGGGGAACACTGAAGCTTTCTTT	TRBV7-2	TRBJ1-1	NA	once
CASSLFGQLNSPLNF	TGTGCCAGCAGCTTATTCGGACAGCTTAATTCACCCCTCAACTTT	TRBV11-2	TRBJ1-6	NA	NA
CASTTGARPNEQYF	TGTGCCAGCACCACCGGAGCGAGACCTAACGAGCAGTACTTC	TRBV6-1	TRBJ2-7	NA	NA
CASSRGTDGYTF	TGTGCCAGCAGCAGAGGGACAGATGGCTACACCTTC	TRBV11-1	TRBJ1-2	TRBD1	NA
CASSSAGQGTDTQYF	TGTGCCAGCAGTTCAGCGGGACAGGGAACAGATACGCAGTATTTT	TRBV28	TRBJ2-3	TRBD1	NA
CASSSTHGQYF	TGTGCCAGCAGTTCTACCCACGGACAGTACTTC	TRBV7-9	TRBJ2-7	NA	NA
CASSVGLAGGDTQYF	TGTGCCAGCAGCGTGGGACTAGCGGGGGGGGATACGCAGTATTTT	TRBV7-9	TRBJ2-3	TRBD2	many
CAISEGSGRGVETQYF	TGTGCCATCAGTGAGGGTAGCGGGAGGGGAGTTGAGACCCAGTACTTC	TRBV10-3	TRBJ2-5	TRBD2	NA
CASSELAGSSYEQYF	TGCGCCAGCAGTGAGCTAGCGGGGAGCTCCTACGAGCAGTACTTC	TRBV10-2	TRBJ2-7	TRBD2	few
CASRLTGVETQYF	TGTGCCAGCAGGTTGACAGGGGTGGAGACCCAGTACTTC	TRBV7-2	TRBJ2-5	TRBD1	NA
CASSLGRATYEQYF	TGTGCCAGCAGCTTGGGCAGGGCTACCTACGAGCAGTACTTC	TRBV5-6	TRBJ2-7	NA	NA